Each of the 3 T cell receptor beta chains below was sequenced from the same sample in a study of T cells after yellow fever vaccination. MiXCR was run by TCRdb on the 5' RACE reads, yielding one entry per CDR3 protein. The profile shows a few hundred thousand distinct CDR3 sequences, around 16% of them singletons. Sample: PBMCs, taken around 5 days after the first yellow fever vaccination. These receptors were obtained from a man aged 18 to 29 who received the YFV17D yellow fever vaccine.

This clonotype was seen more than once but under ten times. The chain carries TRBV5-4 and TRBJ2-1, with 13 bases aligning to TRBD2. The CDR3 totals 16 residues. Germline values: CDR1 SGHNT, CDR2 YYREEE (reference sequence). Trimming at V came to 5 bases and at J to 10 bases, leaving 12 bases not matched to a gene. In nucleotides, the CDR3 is TGTGCCAGCAGTCGGACTAGCGGGGGCCCTATAGGAGAGCAGTTCTTC. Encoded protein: CASSRTSGGPIGEQFF.

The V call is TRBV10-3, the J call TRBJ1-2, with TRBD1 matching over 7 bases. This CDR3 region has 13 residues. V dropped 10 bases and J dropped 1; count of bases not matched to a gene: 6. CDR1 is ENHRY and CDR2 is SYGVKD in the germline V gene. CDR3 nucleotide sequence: TGTGCCACTTACAGGGGCCTTAACTATGGCTACACCTTC. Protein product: CATYRGLNYGYTF.

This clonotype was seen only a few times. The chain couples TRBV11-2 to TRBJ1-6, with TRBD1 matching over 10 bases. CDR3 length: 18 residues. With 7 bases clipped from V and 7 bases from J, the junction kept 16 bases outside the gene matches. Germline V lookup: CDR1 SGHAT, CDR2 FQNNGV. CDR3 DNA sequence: TGTGCCAGCACCCCCTCCGGGACAGGGGCTTATGAAAATTCACCCCTCCACTTT. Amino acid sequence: CASTPSGTGAYENSPLHF.